This TCR beta chain stems from a study of Graves' ophthalmopathy and Graves' hyperthyroidism. Moderate-to-severe activity, CAS ≥3, NOSPECS ≥4 and a duration under 3 months were seen in donors with ophthalmopathy. Amplification targeted the TCR beta CDR3 regions, with RNA transcripts as the source material. First-round RT-PCR employed HTBI primers, with a second-round multiplex PCR after it. TCRdb passed the multiplex PCR reads through MiXCR, listing each CDR3 protein once. The data show 500,000 to 800,000 distinct CDR3 sequences, about 41% seen once. The length of the CDR3 is 15 residues. Trimming cost V 5 bases and J 2 bases; bases outside gene matches: 7. CDR1 and CDR2 from the germline V gene are SEHNR and FQNEAQ (reference sequence).

The chain joins TRBV7-9 to TRBJ1-1, with 8 bases fitting TRBD1. Sequencing was performed on peripheral blood. The source of this sequence is an adult man with Graves' ophthalmopathy. The CDR3 reads CASSPWTGHNTEAFF. CDR3 sequence (DNA): TGTGCCAGCAGCCCGTGGACAGGGCACAACACTGAAGCTTTCTTT. Based on the CDR3 plus reference TRBV7-9 and TRBJ1-1, the full variable domain is DTGVSQNPRHKITKRGQNVTFRCDPISEHNRLYWYRQTLGQGPEFLTYFQNEAQLEKSRLLSDRFSAERPKGSFSTLEIQRTEQGDSAMYLCASSPWTGHNTEAFFGQGTRLTVV.